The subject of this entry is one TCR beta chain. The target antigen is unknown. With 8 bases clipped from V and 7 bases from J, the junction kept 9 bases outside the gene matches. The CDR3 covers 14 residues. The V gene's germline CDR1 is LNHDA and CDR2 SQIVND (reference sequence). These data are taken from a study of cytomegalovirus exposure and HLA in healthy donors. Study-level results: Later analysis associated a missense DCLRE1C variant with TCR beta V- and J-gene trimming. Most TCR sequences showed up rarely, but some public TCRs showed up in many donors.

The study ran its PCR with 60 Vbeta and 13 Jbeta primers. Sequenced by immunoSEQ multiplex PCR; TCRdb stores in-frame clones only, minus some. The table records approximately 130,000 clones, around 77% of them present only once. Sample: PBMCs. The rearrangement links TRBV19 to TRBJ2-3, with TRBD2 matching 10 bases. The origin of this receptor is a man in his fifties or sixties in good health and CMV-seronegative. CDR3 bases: TGTGCCAGTTCCTCTAGCGGGAGTAGGCATACGCAGTATTTT. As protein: CASSSSGSRHTQYF.